The clone carrying this TCR beta chain was observed a single time. The study recruited people aged roughly 18 to 95 years across about two dozen US areas. Cohorts were determined from participant-reported clinical history. This specimen belongs to a study of blood T cell repertoires in COVID-19. Trimming at V came to 4 bases and at J to 4 bases, leaving 10 bases not matched to a gene. In germline, CDR1 is SGHKS, CDR2 YYEKEE (reference sequence). This CDR3 is built from 15 residues. Per the original methods: Using reference gene primer amplification, nucleated cell counts were estimated. Only in-frame clones appear in the TCRdb table, and some are missing; sequencing was by immunoSEQ multiplex PCR. V, J and clone size reflect that table, while D and trimming were determined from the DNA. The data contain a few hundred thousand clones, 80% to 90% of them singletons.

The J gene is TRBJ1-2, the V gene TRBV5-5; 7 bases agree with TRBD1. This clonotype was obtained from a middle-aged woman with acute COVID-19. The sequencing input was PBMCs or T cells enriched from blood (not recorded which). CDR3 DNA sequence: TGTGCCAGCAGCCCGCTTTACCCAGGGGGCTATGGCTACACCTTC. Translated: CASSPLYPGGYGYTF.